Listed here are 8 T cell receptor beta chains from one sample, sequenced in a study of blood T cell repertoires in COVID-19. The protocol was immunoSEQ multiplex PCR, while the TCRdb copy is restricted to in-frame clones and leaves out a portion. This sample carries 250,000 to 300,000 clones, about 86% of them seen once, and the ten largest clones take around 3.9%. The specimen sequenced was PBMCs or T cells enriched from blood (not recorded which). These receptors originate from a man aged 25 to 40 with acute COVID-19.

The rearrangement joins TRBV24-1 to TRBJ2-4, with 7 bases aligning to TRBD1. Germline CDR1 KGHDR, CDR2 SFDVKD. This CDR3 spans 15 amino acids. V was pared by 4 bases and J by 6 bases, with 8 bases of the junction left unmatched. CDR3 coding DNA: TGTGCCACCAGTGACCCGACAGGGAAGGGAAACATTCAGTACTTC. This sequence encodes CATSDPTGKGNIQYF.

The chain uses TRBV10-3 and TRBJ2-1; 7 bases map to TRBD1. V shed 3 bases and J 5 bases; nucleotides not matched to a gene: 7. Germline V gene lookup returns CDR1 ENHRY and CDR2 SYGVKD. The CDR3 covers 15 residues. This CDR3 reads CAISDEGRGHNEQFF. The CDR3 DNA reads as TGTGCCATCAGTGACGAGGGAAGGGGGCACAATGAGCAGTTCTTC.

This clone was observed a few times. This chain links TRBV7-3 with TRBJ2-6, with D hard to call. Trimming shortened V by 3 bases and J by 0 bases, and 9 bases separated the two germline ends. In germline, CDR1 is SGHTA, CDR2 FQGTGA. This CDR3 has 16 residues. CDR3 DNA sequence: TGTGCCAGCAGCTTTAAAATACACTCTGGGGCCAACGTCCTGACTTTC. Translation gives CASSFKIHSGANVLTF.

V and J are TRBV5-4 and TRBJ2-2; weak D call: TRBD2 (6 bases). The V and J ends lost 1 base and 2 bases respectively, with 9 bases between them. Germline V lookup: CDR1 SGHNT, CDR2 YYREEE (reference sequence). This CDR3 is built from 15 residues. The CDR3 DNA follows: TGTGCCAGCAGCTTGCCGGGGGTCAACACCGGGGAGCTGTTTTTT. Translating gives CASSLPGVNTGELFF.

The chain has TRBV19 and TRBJ2-6; possibly TRBD2 for D (5 bases). The CDR3 is 14 residues long. Germline V gene data show CDR1 as LNHDA and CDR2 as SQIVND (reference sequence). The V end was cut by 7 bases, the J end by 4 bases, with 11 bases between. CDR3 nucleotide sequence: TGTGCCAGTACCAAGACGGGGGGGGCCAACGTCCTGACTTTC. The encoded protein is CASTKTGGANVLTF.

This clone was observed a single time. The chain has TRBV7-9 and TRBJ1-5; D is possibly TRBD1 (5 bases). The CDR3 is made up of 16 amino acids. Germline V gene sequence: CDR1 SEHNR, CDR2 FQNEAQ (reference sequence). The V end lost 1 base, the J end lost 3 bases, and 13 bases lay between the germline ends. The CDR3 DNA reads as TGTGCCAGCAGCTTAGGCGGCGGGGACCTCAATCAGCCCCAGCATTTT. Translated: CASSLGGGDLNQPQHF.

This clone showed up just once. V is TRBV24-1 and J is TRBJ2-1; 7 bases line up with TRBD2. V lost 3 bases, J lost 8 bases, and 9 bases stayed unmatched. This CDR3 region has 15 residues. The germline V gene has CDR1 KGHDR and CDR2 SFDVKD. The CDR3 DNA follows: TGTGCCACCAGTGATCCTAGCGGAAAAGCATATGAGCAGTTCTTC. Translation: CATSDPSGKAYEQFF.

The rearrangement joins TRBV28 to TRBJ2-7, with a possible D match to TRBD2 (5 bases). Germline V gene sequence: CDR1 MDHEN, CDR2 SYDVKM. The length of the CDR3 is 12 residues. CDR3 sequence: CASSSNPGKAVV. CDR3 DNA: TGTGCCAGCAGTTCAAATCCGGGAAAAGCGGTCGTC.